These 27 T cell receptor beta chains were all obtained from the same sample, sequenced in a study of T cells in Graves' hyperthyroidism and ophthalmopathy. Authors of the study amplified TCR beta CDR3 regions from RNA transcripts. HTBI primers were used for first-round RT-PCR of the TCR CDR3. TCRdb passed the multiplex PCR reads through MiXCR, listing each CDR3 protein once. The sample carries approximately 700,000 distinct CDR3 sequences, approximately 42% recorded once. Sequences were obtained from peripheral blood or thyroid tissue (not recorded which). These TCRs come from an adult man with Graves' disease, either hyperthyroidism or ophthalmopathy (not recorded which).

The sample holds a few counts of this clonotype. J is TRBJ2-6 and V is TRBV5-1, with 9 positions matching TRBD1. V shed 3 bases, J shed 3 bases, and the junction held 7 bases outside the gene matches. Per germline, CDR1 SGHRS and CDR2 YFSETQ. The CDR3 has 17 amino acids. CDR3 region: CASSSLGTGYGANVLTF. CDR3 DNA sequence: TGCGCCAGCAGCTCCCTCGGGACAGGGTATGGGGCCAACGTCCTGACTTTC.

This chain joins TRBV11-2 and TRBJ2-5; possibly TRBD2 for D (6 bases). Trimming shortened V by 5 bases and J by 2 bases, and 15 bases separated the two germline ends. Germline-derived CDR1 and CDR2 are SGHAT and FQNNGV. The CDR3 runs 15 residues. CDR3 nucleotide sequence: TGTGCCAGCAGCCGACGGGACTGGGATCAAGAGACCCAGTACTTC. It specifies CASSRRDWDQETQYF.

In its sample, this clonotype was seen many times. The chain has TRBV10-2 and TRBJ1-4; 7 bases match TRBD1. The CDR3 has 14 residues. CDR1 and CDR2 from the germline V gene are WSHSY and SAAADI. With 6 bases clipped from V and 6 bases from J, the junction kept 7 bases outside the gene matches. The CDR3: CASSRTGADEKLFF. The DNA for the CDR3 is TGCGCCAGCAGCAGGACAGGAGCAGATGAAAAACTGTTTTTT.

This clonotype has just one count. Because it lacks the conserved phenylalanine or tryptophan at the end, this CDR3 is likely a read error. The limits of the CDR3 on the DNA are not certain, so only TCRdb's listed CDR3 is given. The CDR3 spells CASSVAHH. This chain connects TRBV9 to TRBJ1-6. Per the germline V gene, CDR1 is SGDLS and CDR2 is YYNGEE. The CDR3 spans 8 residues, counting both ends.

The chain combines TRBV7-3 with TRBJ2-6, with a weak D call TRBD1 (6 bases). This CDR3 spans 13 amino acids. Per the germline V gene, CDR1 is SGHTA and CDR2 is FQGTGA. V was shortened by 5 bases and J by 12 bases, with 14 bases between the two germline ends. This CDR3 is CASSQDRWSVLTF. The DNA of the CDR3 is TGTGCCAGCAGCCAAGACAGGTGGAGCGTCCTGACTTTC.

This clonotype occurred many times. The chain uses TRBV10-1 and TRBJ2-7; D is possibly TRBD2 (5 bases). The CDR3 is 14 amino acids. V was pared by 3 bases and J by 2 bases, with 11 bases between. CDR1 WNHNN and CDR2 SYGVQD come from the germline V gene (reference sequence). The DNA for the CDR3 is TGCGCCAGCAGTGACGAGGGAATAGCCTACGAGCAGTACTTC. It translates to CASSDEGIAYEQYF.

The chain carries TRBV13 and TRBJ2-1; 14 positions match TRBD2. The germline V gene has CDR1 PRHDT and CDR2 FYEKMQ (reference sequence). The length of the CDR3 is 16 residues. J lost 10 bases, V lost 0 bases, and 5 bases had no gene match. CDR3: CASSLGGLAGVGEQFF. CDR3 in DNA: TGTGCCAGCAGCTTAGGGGGACTAGCGGGAGTAGGGGAGCAGTTCTTC. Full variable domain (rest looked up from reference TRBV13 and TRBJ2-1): AAGVIQSPRHLIKEKRETATLKCYPIPRHDTVYWYQQGPGQDPQFLISFYEKMQSDKGSIPDRFSAQQFSDYHSELNMSSLELGDSALYFCASSLGGLAGVGEQFFGPGTRLTVL.

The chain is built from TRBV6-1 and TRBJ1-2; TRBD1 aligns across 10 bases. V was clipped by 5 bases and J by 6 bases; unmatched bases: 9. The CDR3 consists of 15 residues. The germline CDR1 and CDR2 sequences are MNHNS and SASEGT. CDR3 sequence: CASSLRGQGPDGYTF. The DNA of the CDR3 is TGTGCCAGCAGTTTAAGGGGACAGGGGCCGGATGGCTACACCTTC.

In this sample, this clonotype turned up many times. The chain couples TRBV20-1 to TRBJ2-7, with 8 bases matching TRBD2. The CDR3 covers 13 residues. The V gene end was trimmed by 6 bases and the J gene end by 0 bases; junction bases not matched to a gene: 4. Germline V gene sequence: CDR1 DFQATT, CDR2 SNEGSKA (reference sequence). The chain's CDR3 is CSASGTSSYEQYF. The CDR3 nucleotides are TGCAGTGCCTCCGGGACTAGCTCCTACGAGCAGTACTTC.

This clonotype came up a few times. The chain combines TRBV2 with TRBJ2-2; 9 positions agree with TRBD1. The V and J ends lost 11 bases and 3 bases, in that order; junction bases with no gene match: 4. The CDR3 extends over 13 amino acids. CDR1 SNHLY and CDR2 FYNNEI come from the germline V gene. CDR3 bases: TGTGCCGGATACAGGGGGCACACCGGGGAGCTGTTTTTT. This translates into CAGYRGHTGELFF.

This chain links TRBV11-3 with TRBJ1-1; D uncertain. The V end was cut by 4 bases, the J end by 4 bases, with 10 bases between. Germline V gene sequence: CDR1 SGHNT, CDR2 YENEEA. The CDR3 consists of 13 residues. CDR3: CASSSEEGTEAFF. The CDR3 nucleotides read TGTGCCAGCAGCTCCGAGGAGGGCACTGAAGCTTTCTTT.

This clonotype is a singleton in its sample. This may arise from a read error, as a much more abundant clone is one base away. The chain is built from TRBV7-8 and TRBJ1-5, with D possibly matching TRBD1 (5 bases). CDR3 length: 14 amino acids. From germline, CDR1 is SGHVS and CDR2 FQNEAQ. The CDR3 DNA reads TGTGCCAGCAGCTTAGCGGTCAGGGATCAGTCCCAGCATTTT. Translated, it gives CASSLAVRDQSQHF.

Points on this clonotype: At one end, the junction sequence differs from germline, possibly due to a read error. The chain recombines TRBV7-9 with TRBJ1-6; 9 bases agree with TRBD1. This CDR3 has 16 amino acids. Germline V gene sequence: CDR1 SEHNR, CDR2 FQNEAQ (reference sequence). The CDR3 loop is CASSWGPGQGHSPPHF. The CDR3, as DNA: TGTGCCAGCAGCTGGGGACCGGGACAGGGTCACTCACCCCCCCACTTT.

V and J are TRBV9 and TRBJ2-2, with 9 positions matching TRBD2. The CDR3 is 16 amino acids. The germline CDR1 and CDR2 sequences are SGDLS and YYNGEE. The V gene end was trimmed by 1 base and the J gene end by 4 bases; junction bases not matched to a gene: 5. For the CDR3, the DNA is TGTGCCAGCAGCGTATCTAGCGGGGCGGGCACCGGGGAGCTGTTTTTT. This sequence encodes CASSVSSGAGTGELFF.

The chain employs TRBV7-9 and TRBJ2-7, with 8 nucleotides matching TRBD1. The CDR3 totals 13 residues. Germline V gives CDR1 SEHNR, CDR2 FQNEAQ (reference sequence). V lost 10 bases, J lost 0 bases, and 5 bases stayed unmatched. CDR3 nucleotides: TGTGCCACCGACAGGGGCGACTCCTACGAGCAGTACTTC. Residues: CATDRGDSYEQYF.

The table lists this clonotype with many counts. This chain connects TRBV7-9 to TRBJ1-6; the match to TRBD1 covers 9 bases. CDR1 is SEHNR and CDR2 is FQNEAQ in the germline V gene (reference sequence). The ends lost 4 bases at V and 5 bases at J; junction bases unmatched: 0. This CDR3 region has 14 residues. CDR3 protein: CASSWDRDNSPLHF. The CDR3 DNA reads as TGTGCCAGCAGCTGGGACAGGGATAATTCACCCCTCCACTTT. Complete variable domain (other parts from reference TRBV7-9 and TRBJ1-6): DTGVSQNPRHKITKRGQNVTFRCDPISEHNRLYWYRQTLGQGPEFLTYFQNEAQLEKSRLLSDRFSAERPKGSFSTLEIQRTEQGDSAMYLCASSWDRDNSPLHFGNGTRLTVT.

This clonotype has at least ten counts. The CDR3 bases are TGTGCCAGCAGCTTGGGACATATGAACACTGAAGCTTTCTTT. This translates into CASSLGHMNTEAFF. The chain has TRBV13 and TRBJ1-1; a possible D gene is TRBD1 (6 bases). Germline CDR1 is PRHDT and CDR2 is FYEKMQ (reference sequence). Trimming removed 3 bases at V and 0 bases at J, with 8 bases between. The CDR3 sequence is 14 residues long.

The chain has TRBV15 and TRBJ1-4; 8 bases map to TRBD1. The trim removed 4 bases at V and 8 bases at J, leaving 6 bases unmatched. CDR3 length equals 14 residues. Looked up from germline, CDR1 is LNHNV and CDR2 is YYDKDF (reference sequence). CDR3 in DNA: TGTGCCACCAGCATGCGACAGGGGTGGGAAAAACTGTTTTTT. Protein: CATSMRQGWEKLFF.

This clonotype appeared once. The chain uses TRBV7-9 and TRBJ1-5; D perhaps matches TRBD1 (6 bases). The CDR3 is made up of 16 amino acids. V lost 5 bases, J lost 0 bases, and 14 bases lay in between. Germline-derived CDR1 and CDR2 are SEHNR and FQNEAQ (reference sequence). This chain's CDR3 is CASSQDPGASNQPQHF. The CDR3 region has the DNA TGTGCCAGCAGCCAAGATCCGGGGGCTAGCAATCAGCCCCAGCATTTT.

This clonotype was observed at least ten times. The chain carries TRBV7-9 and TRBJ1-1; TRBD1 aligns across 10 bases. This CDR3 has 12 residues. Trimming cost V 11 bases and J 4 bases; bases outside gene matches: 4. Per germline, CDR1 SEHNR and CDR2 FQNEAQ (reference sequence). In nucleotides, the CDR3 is TGTGCCGGCGGGACAGGGGCCACTGAAGCTTTCTTT. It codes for CAGGTGATEAFF.

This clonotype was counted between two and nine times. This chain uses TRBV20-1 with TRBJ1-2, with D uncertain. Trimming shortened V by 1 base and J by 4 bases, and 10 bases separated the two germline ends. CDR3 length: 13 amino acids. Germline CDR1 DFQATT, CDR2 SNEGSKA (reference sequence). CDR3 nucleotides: TGCAGTGCTAGAGTAGGGAGTGGCTATGGCTACACCTTC. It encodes CSARVGSGYGYTF.

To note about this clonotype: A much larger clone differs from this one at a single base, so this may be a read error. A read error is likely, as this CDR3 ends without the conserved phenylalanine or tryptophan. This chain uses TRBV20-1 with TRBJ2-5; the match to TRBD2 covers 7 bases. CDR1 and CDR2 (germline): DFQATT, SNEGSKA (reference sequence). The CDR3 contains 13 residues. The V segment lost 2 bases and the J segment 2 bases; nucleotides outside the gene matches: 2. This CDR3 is CSARQGGQETQYL. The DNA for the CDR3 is TGCAGTGCTAGACAGGGAGGGCAAGAGACCCAGTACCTC.

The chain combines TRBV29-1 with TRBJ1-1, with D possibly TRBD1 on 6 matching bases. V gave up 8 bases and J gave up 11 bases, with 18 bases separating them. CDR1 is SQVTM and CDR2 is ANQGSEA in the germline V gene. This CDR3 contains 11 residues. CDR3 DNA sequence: TGCAGCTTAGCACAGGGTGGGTGGGCTTTCTTT. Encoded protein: CSLAQGGWAFF.

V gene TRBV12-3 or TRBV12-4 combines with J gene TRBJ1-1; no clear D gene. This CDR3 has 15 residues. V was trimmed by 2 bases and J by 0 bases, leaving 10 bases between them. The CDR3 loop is CASSLLAHVNTEAFF. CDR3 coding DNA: TGTGCCAGCAGTTTATTGGCTCATGTGAACACTGAAGCTTTCTTT.

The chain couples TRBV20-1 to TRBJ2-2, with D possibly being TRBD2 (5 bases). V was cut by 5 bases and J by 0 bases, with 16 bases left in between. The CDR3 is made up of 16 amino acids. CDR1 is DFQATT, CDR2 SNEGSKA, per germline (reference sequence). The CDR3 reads CSASPSGPANTGELFF. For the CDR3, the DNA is TGCAGTGCTTCACCCAGCGGCCCTGCGAACACCGGGGAGCTGTTTTTT.

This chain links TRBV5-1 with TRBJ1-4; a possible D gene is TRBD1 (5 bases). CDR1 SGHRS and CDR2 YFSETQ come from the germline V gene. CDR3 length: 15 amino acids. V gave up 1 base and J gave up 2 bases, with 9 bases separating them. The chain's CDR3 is CASSLTGRTNEKLFF. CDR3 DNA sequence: TGCGCCAGCAGCTTGACAGGCCGCACTAATGAAAAACTGTTTTTT.

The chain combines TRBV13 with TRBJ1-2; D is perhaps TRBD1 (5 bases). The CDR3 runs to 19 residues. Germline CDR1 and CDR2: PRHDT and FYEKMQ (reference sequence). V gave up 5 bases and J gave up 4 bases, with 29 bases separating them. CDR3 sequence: CASSEGWGTWDGETYGYTF. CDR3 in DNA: TGTGCCAGCAGCGAGGGGTGGGGGACCTGGGACGGAGAGACCTATGGCTACACCTTC.